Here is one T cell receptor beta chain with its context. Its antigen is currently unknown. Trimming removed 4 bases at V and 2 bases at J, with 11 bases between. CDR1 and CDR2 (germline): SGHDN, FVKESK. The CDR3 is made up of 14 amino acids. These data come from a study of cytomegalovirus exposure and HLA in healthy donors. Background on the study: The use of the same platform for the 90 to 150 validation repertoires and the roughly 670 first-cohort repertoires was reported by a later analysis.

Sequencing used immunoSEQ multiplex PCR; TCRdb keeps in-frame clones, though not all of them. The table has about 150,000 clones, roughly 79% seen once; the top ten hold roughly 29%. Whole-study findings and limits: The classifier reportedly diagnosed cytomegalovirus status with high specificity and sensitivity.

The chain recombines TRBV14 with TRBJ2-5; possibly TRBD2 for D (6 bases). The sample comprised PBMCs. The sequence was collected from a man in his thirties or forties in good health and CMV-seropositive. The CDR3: CASSRASAQETQYF. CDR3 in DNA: TGTGCCAGCAGCCGGGCTAGCGCGCAAGAGACCCAGTACTTC. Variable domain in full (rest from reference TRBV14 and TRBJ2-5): EAGVTQFPSHSVIEKGQTVTLRCDPISGHDNLYWYRRVMGKEIKFLLHFVKESKQDESGMPNNRFLAERTGGTYSTLKVQPAELEDSGVYFCASSRASAQETQYFGPGTRLLVL.